Below, one T cell receptor beta chain is given with its context. This sample is part of a study of response to subunit inactivated influenza vaccine. MiXCR, run by TCRdb on the RT-PCR reads, gives a single entry per CDR3 protein. Here the sample spans roughly 620,000 distinct CDR3 sequences, 11% being singletons. The same sample was also used in a study of T cells expressing NK-cell markers. As that report states: UMIs were included in TCR beta cDNA generated by 5'RACE template switching.

Sample: PBMCs from blood, taken on the day of vaccination. This TCR came from a man aged 45-60 years who received an inactivated influenza vaccine.

The CDR3 region is CSARDATGTYNEQFF. In DNA form, the CDR3 reads TGCAGTGCTAGAGATGCAACCGGGACCTACAATGAGCAGTTCTTC. This chain uses TRBV20-1 with TRBJ2-1, with D possibly being TRBD2 (5 bases). The CDR3 extends over 15 amino acids. Germline V gene sequence: CDR1 DFQATT, CDR2 SNEGSKA (reference sequence). Deletions cut 0 bases from V and 2 bases from J, with 11 bases between.